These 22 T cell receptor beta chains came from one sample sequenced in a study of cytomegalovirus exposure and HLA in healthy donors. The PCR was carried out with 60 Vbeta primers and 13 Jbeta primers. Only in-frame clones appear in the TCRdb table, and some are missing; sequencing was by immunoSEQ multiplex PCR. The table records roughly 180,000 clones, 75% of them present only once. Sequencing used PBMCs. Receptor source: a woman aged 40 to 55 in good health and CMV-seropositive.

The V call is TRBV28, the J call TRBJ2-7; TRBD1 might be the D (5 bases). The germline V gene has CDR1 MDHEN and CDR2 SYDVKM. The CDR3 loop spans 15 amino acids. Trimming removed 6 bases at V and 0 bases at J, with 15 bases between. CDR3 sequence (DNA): TGTGCCAGCAGACCGACGTTTAGGGGCTCCTACGAGCAGTACTTC. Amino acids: CASRPTFRGSYEQYF.

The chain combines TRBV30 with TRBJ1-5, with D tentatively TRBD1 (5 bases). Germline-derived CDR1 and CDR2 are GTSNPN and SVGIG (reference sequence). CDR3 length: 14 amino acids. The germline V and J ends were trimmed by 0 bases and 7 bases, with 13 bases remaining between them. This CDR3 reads CAWSVGDRGQPQHF. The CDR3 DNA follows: TGTGCCTGGAGTGTAGGGGATAGAGGCCAGCCCCAGCATTTT.

This CDR3 reads CASSRQASDSPLHF. The CDR3 DNA reads TGCGCCAGCAGCCGACAGGCTTCAGACTCACCCCTCCACTTT. The chain links TRBV4-3 to TRBJ1-6; tentatively, D is TRBD1 (6 bases). Per germline, CDR1 LGHNA and CDR2 YSLEER. Trimming shortened V by 4 bases and J by 10 bases, and 14 bases separated the two germline ends. The CDR3 covers 14 residues.

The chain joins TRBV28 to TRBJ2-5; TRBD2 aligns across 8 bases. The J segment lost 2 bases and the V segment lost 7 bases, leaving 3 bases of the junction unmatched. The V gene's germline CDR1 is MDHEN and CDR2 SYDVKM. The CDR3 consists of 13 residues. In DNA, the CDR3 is TGTGCCAGCATTACTAGCGGACAAGAGACCCAGTACTTC. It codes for CASITSGQETQYF.

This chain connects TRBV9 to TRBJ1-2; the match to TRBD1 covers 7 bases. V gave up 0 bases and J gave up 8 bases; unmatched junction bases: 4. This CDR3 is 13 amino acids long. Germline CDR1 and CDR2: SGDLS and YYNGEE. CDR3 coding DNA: TGTGCCAGCAGCGTAGATCAGGGGGTAGGCTACACCTTC. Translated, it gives CASSVDQGVGYTF.

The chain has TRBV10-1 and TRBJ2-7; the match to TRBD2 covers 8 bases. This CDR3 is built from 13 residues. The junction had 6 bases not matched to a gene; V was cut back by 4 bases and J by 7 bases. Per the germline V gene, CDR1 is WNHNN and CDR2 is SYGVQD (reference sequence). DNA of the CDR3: TGCGCCAGCAGTGGGAGCGGGAGTGGGGAGCAGTACTTC. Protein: CASSGSGSGEQYF.

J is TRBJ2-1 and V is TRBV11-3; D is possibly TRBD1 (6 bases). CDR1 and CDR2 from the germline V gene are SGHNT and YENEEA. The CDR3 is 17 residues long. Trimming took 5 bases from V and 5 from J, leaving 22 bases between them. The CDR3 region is CASSQTRDNLFNNEQFF. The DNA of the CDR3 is TGTGCCAGCAGCCAGACCCGGGACAATCTTTTCAACAATGAGCAGTTCTTC.

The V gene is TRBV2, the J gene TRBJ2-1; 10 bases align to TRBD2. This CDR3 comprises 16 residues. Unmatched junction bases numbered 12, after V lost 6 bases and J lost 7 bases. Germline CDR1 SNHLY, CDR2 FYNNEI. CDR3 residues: CASRPTSGSRGNEQFF. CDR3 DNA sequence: TGTGCCAGCAGGCCGACTAGCGGGTCACGGGGGAATGAGCAGTTCTTC.

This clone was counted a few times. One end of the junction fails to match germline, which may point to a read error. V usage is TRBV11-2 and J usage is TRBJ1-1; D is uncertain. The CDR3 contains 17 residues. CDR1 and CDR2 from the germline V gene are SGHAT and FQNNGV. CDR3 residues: CASSQDQRPQSNTEAFF. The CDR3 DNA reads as TGCGCCAGCAGCCAAGATCAGAGGCCGCAGTCGAACACTGAAGCTTTCTTT.

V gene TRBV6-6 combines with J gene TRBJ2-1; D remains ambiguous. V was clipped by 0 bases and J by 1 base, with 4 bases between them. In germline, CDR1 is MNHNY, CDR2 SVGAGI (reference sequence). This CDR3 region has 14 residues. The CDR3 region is CASSYSQSYNEQFF. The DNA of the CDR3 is TGTGCCAGCAGTTACTCACAGTCCTACAATGAGCAGTTCTTC.

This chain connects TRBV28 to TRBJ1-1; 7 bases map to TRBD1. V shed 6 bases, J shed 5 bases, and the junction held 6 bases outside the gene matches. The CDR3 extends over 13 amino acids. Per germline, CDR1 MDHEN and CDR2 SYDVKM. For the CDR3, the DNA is TGTGCCAGCAGGGAGACAGGGTTTACTGAAGCTTTCTTT. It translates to CASRETGFTEAFF.

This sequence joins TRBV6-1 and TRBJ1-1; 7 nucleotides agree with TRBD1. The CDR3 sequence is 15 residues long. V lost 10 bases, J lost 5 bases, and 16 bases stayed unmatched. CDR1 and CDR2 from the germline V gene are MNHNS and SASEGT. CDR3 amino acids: CATPSETGRLTEAFF. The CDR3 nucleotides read TGTGCCACCCCGTCGGAGACAGGGAGGTTAACTGAAGCTTTCTTT.

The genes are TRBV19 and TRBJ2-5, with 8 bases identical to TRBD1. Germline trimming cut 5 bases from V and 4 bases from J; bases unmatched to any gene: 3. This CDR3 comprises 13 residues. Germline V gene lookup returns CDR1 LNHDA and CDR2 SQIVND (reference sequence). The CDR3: CASSWQGAETQYF. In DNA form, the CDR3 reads TGTGCCAGTAGTTGGCAGGGGGCAGAGACCCAGTACTTC.

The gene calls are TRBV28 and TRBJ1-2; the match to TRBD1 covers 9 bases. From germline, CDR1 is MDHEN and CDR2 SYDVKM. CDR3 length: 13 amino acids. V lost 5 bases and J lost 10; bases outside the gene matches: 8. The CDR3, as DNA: TGTGCCAGCAGTCCCGCGGACAGGGGCCACTACACCTTC. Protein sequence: CASSPADRGHYTF.

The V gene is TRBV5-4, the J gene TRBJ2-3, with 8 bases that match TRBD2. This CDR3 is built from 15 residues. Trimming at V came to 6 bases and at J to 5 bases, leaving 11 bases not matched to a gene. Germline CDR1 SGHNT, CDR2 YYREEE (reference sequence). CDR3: CASIRWGAGVDTQYF. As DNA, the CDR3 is TGTGCCAGCATCCGGTGGGGAGCGGGAGTAGATACGCAGTATTTT.

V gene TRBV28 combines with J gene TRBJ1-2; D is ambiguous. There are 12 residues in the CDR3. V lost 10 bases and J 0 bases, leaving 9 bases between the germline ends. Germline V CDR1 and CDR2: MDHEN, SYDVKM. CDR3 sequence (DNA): TGTGCCACAGGCGATTCTAACTATGGCTACACCTTC. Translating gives CATGDSNYGYTF.

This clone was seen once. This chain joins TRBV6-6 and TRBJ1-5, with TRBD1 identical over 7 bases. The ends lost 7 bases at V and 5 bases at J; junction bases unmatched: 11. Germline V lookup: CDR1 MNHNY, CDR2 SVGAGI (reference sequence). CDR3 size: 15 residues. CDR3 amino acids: CASKISGTEYQPQHF. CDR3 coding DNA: TGTGCCAGCAAAATTAGCGGGACAGAATATCAGCCCCAGCATTTT.

The CDR3 reads CASSQGGHANYGYTF. For the CDR3, the DNA is TGTGCCAGCAGCCAAGGAGGGCACGCTAACTATGGCTACACCTTC. The chain has TRBV4-2 and TRBJ1-2, with D uncertain. The CDR3 contains 15 residues. V was clipped by 1 base and J by 0 bases, with 9 bases between them. Germline-derived CDR1 and CDR2 are LGHNA and YNFKEQ.

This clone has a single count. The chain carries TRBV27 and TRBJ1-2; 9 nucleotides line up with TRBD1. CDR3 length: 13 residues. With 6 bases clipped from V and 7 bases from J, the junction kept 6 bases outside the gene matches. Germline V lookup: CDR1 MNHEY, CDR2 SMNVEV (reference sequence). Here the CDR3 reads CASRPGTGTGYTF. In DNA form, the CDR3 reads TGTGCCAGCAGACCAGGGACAGGGACTGGCTACACCTTC.

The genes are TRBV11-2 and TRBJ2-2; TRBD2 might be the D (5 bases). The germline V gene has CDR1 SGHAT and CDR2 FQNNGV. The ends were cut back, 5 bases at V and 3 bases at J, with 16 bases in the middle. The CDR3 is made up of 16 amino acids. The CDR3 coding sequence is TGTGCCAGCAGCCCCCTCGGGGTCCTGGACACCGGGGAGCTGTTTTTT. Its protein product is CASSPLGVLDTGELFF.

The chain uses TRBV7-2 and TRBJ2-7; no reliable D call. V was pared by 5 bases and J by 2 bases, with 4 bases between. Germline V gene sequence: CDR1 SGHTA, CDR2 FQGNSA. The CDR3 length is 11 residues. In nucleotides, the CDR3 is TGTGCCAGCAGCGTCGCCTACGAGCAGTACTTC. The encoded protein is CASSVAYEQYF. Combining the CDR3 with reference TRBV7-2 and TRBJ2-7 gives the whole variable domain GAGVSQSPSNKVTEKGKDVELRCDPISGHTALYWYRQSLGQGLEFLIYFQGNSAPDKSGLPSDRFSAERTGGSVSTLTIQRTQQEDSAVYLCASSVAYEQYFGPGTRLTVT.

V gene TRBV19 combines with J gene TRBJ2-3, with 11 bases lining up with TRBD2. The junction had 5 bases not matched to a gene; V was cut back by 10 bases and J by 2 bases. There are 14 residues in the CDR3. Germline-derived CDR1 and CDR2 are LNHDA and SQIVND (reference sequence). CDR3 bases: TGTGCCACCCTACTAGCGGGGGACACAGATACGCAGTATTTT. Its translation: CATLLAGDTDTQYF.